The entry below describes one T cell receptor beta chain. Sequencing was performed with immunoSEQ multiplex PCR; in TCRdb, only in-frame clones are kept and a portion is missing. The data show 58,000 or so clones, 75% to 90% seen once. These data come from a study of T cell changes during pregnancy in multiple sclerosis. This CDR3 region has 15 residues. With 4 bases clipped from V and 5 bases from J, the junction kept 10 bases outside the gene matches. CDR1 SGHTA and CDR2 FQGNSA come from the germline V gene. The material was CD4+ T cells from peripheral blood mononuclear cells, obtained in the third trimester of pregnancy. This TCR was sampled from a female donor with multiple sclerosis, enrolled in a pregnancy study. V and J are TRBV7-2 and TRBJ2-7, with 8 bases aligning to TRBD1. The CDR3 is CASSSQGAVPHEQYF. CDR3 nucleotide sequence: TGTGCCAGCAGCTCGCAGGGGGCGGTCCCCCACGAGCAGTACTTC.